The clone carrying this T cell receptor beta chain has just one count. Its antigen is unknown. RNA totalling about 0.45 to 1 ug underwent reverse transcription with random hexamers. The immunoSEQ assay covered 54 Vbeta and 13 Jbeta segments for CDR3. From the immunoSEQ multiplex PCR reads, TCRdb called clonotypes with MiXCR, one entry per CDR3 protein. The sample consists of more than 130,000 distinct CDR3 sequences, 85% to 95% of them appearing once. The CDR3 runs 14 residues. The germline V gene has CDR1 SQVTM and CDR2 ANQGSEA. Losses at the gene ends were 5 bases for V and 7 bases for J; bases not matched to a gene: 11. This sample was taken from a study of CD8 T cells in Susac syndrome. Study-wide results and caveats: It was acknowledged in the study that its TCR sequencing and HLA analysis involved a relatively small number of individuals.

The healthy controls were matched to patients by age and sex. It was negative isolation that provided the CD8+ and CD4+ T cells, whereas TEMRA cells were enriched by FACS. The sample consisted of CD8+ T cells from PBMCs. The clonotype comes from a human donor in good health. The rearrangement joins TRBV29-1 to TRBJ2-7; 10 bases are a match to TRBD1. CDR3 amino acids: CSVLPRDRGEEQYF. CDR3 sequence (DNA): TGCAGCGTTCTACCTAGGGACAGGGGTGAGGAGCAGTACTTC.